These T cell receptor beta chains were read from a single sample in a study of identifying expanded T cells in peripheral blood. Clones were read by immunoSEQ multiplex PCR, and TCRdb kept only the in-frame ones, dropping some. The sample holds about 86,000 clones, approximately 85% seen once. The specimen sequenced was blood. These receptors were collected from a person aged 18 to 75 in good health. CDR3s leave out the opening cysteine and the closing phenylalanine or tryptophan. The order of the fields is D gene, V gene, J gene, CDR3 protein. D genes are given only for firm matches.

d_gene: .; v_gene: TRBV10-3; j_gene: TRBJ1-6; CDR3aa: AISGGAGDNSPLH
d_gene: .; v_gene: TRBV7-8; j_gene: TRBJ2-3; CDR3aa: ASSSLPARGTQY
d_gene: .; v_gene: TRBV7-8; j_gene: TRBJ1-5; CDR3aa: ASSNGQNQPQH
d_gene: .; v_gene: TRBV7-2; j_gene: TRBJ1-4; CDR3aa: ASSLARGNEKLF
d_gene: .; v_gene: TRBV10-2; j_gene: TRBJ1-2; CDR3aa: ASSESVEGDGYT
d_gene: .; v_gene: TRBV5-4; j_gene: TRBJ1-2; CDR3aa: ASSPREGTYGYT
d_gene: TRBD1; v_gene: TRBV11-2; j_gene: TRBJ1-2; CDR3aa: ASSLVQGAFGYT
d_gene: .; v_gene: TRBV5-1; j_gene: TRBJ2-3; CDR3aa: ASSPISNPSTDTQY
d_gene: TRBD1; v_gene: TRBV19; j_gene: TRBJ1-3; CDR3aa: ASSGVGQVSGNTIY
d_gene: .; v_gene: TRBV30; j_gene: TRBJ2-1; CDR3aa: AWSVGFENEQF
d_gene: TRBD1; v_gene: TRBV27; j_gene: TRBJ2-7; CDR3aa: ASSLLPGQKNLYEQY
d_gene: .; v_gene: TRBV2; j_gene: TRBJ2-1; CDR3aa: ASKTPDSSYNEQF
d_gene: .; v_gene: TRBV5-4; j_gene: TRBJ2-4; CDR3aa: ASSFTGKSIQY
d_gene: .; v_gene: TRBV10-3; j_gene: TRBJ2-7; CDR3aa: AIRATGYEQY
d_gene: .; v_gene: TRBV7-3; j_gene: TRBJ2-2; CDR3aa: ASSPNLYTGELF
d_gene: .; v_gene: TRBV6-1; j_gene: TRBJ2-3; CDR3aa: ASSEGAGNTDTQY
d_gene: TRBD2; v_gene: TRBV19; j_gene: TRBJ2-7; CDR3aa: ATSGGTSGSIRTYEQY
d_gene: .; v_gene: TRBV5-1; j_gene: TRBJ2-7; CDR3aa: ASSLKRTGVEQY
d_gene: TRBD2; v_gene: TRBV4-2; j_gene: TRBJ2-5; CDR3aa: ASSQSSGGDGETQY
d_gene: .; v_gene: TRBV19; j_gene: TRBJ2-1; CDR3aa: ASNRLGRYNEQF
d_gene: .; v_gene: TRBV4-2; j_gene: TRBJ1-1; CDR3aa: ASTDLWGDTEAF
d_gene: .; v_gene: TRBV30; j_gene: TRBJ2-2; CDR3aa: AWSTTDFPTGELF
d_gene: .; v_gene: TRBV7-3; j_gene: TRBJ2-1; CDR3aa: ASSTQGNEQF
d_gene: .; v_gene: TRBV5-1; j_gene: TRBJ2-1; CDR3aa: ASSLLGNEQF
d_gene: TRBD1; v_gene: TRBV9; j_gene: TRBJ2-5; CDR3aa: ASSVGTGGGETQY
d_gene: .; v_gene: TRBV27; j_gene: TRBJ2-1; CDR3aa: ASSLSSTLHLQNEQF
d_gene: .; v_gene: TRBV27; j_gene: TRBJ2-7; CDR3aa: ASSLREGGSYEQY
d_gene: .; v_gene: TRBV5-1; j_gene: TRBJ2-1; CDR3aa: ASSLGIAGGTGDEQF
d_gene: .; v_gene: TRBV7-3; j_gene: TRBJ2-1; CDR3aa: ASSLGSGVGSSYNEQF
d_gene: .; v_gene: TRBV7-9; j_gene: TRBJ1-3; CDR3aa: ASSLAGNTIY
d_gene: .; v_gene: TRBV4-2; j_gene: TRBJ1-1; CDR3aa: ASSQPDSEAF
d_gene: .; v_gene: TRBV30; j_gene: TRBJ1-6; CDR3aa: AWSKRLSSYNSPLH
d_gene: .; v_gene: TRBV30; j_gene: TRBJ1-6; CDR3aa: ACAGRINSGLH
d_gene: .; v_gene: TRBV7-9; j_gene: TRBJ1-2; CDR3aa: ASSPTGASYGYT
d_gene: TRBD2; v_gene: TRBV7-9; j_gene: TRBJ2-7; CDR3aa: ASSLDTRASGSGNEQY
d_gene: .; v_gene: TRBV6-5; j_gene: TRBJ1-1; CDR3aa: ASSYGVRPSGTEAF
d_gene: TRBD2; v_gene: TRBV29-1; j_gene: TRBJ2-1; CDR3aa: SAQLSPSGRALSHNEQF
d_gene: TRBD1; v_gene: TRBV28; j_gene: TRBJ1-2; CDR3aa: ASSHDQGQGNYGYT
d_gene: .; v_gene: TRBV27; j_gene: TRBJ1-2; CDR3aa: ASSPDSLALGGYT
d_gene: .; v_gene: TRBV2; j_gene: TRBJ1-1; CDR3aa: ASLGWGGTEAF
d_gene: .; v_gene: TRBV4-1; j_gene: TRBJ2-3; CDR3aa: ASSRTMDPEDTQY
d_gene: .; v_gene: TRBV4-2; j_gene: TRBJ2-1; CDR3aa: ASSHRASYNEQF
d_gene: TRBD2; v_gene: TRBV30; j_gene: TRBJ2-5; CDR3aa: AWRAAGGSETQY
d_gene: TRBD1; v_gene: TRBV29-1; j_gene: TRBJ1-1; CDR3aa: SASDRGVTEAF
d_gene: .; v_gene: TRBV5-5; j_gene: TRBJ1-3; CDR3aa: ASSSVNRFQRNTIY